The entry below describes one T cell receptor beta chain. Its matching antigen is unknown. The entry originates in a study of cytomegalovirus exposure and HLA in healthy donors. Overall study findings and caveats: Earlier findings revealed that most TCR beta V segments proved productive either about 87% or about 30% of the time.

The PCR contained 60 Vbeta and 13 Jbeta primers. Assay used: immunoSEQ multiplex PCR; TCRdb lists only in-frame clones, some missing. The sample gives approximately 200,000 clones, over 65% of which show up once; 0.075% to 0.1% is in the top ten. Germline values: CDR1 SGDLS, CDR2 YYNGEE. The CDR3 runs to 16 residues. Germline trimming cut 3 bases from V and 5 bases from J; bases unmatched to any gene: 8. J is TRBJ2-3 and V is TRBV9; 11 nucleotides line up with TRBD2. Input material: PBMCs. The TCR comes from a boy aged 2 to 10 in good health and CMV-seronegative. The CDR3 DNA follows: TGTGCCAGCAGCGCCGGTAGCGGGGGGGCTAAAGATACGCAGTATTTT. Its translation is CASSAGSGGAKDTQYF.